This TCR beta chain originates from a study of blood T cells in healthy people across ages. This clonotype showed up just a few times. Looked up from germline, CDR1 is SQVTM and CDR2 is ANQGSEA. V lost 1 base, J lost 0 bases, and 9 bases stayed unmatched. The CDR3 runs to 17 residues. A second PCR, run for roughly 7 to 11 cycles, used a sample-barcoded 5' primer plus a J-beta primer mix. From the 5' RACE reads, TCRdb called clonotypes with MiXCR, one entry per CDR3 protein. The data show hundreds of thousands of distinct CDR3 sequences, under 50% seen once. The clonotype was recovered from a man aged 25-45 years in good health. Sequenced sample: blood. This chain connects TRBV29-1 to TRBJ2-3; 8 nucleotides line up with TRBD1. Written as DNA, the CDR3 is TGCAGCGTTGAAGTTACAGGGGGATACGCTAGCACAGATACGCAGTATTTT. Protein sequence: CSVEVTGGYASTDTQYF.